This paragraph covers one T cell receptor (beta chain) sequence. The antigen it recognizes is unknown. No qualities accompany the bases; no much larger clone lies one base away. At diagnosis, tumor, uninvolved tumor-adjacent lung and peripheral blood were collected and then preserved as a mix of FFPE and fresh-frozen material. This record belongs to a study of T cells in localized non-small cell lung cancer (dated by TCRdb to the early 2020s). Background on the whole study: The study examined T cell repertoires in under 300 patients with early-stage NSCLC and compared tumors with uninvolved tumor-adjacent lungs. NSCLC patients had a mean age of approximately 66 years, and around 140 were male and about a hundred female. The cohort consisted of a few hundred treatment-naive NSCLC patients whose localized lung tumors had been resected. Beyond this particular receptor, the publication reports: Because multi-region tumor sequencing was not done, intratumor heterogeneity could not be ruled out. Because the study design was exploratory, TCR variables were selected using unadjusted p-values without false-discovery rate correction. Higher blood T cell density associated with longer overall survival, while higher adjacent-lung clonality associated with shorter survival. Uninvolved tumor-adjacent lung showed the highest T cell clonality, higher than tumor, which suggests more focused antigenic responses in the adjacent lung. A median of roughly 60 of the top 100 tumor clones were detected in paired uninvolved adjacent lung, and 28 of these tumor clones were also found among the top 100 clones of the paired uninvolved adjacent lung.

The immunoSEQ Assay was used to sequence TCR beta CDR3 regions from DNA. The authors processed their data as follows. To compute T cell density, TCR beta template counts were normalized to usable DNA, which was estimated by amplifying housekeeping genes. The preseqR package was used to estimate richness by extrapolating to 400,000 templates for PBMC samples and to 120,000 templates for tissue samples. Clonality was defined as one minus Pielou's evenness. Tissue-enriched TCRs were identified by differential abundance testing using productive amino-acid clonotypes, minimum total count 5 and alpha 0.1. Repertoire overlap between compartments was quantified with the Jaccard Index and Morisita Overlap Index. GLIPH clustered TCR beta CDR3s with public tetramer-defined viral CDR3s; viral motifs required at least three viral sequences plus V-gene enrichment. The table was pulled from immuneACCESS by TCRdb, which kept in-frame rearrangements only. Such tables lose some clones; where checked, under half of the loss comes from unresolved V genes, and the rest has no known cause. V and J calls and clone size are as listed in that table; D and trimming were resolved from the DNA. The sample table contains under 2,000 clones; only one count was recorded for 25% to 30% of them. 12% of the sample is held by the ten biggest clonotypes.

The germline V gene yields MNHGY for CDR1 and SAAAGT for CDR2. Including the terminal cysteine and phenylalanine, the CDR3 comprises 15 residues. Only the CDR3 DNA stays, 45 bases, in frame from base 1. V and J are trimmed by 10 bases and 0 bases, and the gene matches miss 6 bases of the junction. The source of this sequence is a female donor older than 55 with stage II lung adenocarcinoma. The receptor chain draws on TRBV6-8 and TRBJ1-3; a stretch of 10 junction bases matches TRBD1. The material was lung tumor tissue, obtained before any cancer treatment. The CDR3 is CAIRGTGVSGNTIYF. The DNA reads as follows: TGTGCCATCAGAGGGACAGGGGTCTCTGGAAACACCATATATTTT.